This is a list of T cell receptor beta chains from one sample in a study of blood T cell repertoires in COVID-19. Assay used: immunoSEQ multiplex PCR; TCRdb lists only in-frame clones, some missing. The data hold 200,000 or so clones, with roughly nine tenths observed a single time. Sequencing was carried out using peripheral blood. These receptor sequences come from a man in his sixties or seventies with active or convalescent COVID-19. The CDR3 runs from the conserved cysteine through the conserved F or W. The order of the fields is V gene, J gene, D gene, clone size, CDR3 DNA, CDR3 protein. The D gene is left open where the match is weak. Size is omitted from some rows. Given values are once, few, many or a class for expanded clones.

V: TRBV13; J: TRBJ2-1; D: -; size: -; DNA: TGTGCCAGCAGCTGGCAGGGGAATGAGCAGTTCTTC; CDR3: CASSWQGNEQFF
V: TRBV7-8; J: TRBJ2-3; D: TRBD1; size: -; DNA: TGTGCCAGCAGCCGTCTCAGGGGGCGTATTCAAGATACGCAGTATTTT; CDR3: CASSRLRGRIQDTQYF
V: TRBV15; J: TRBJ2-7; D: TRBD1; size: -; DNA: TGTGCCACCAGCAGAGGGGGACAGGGGGAAGGCAACGAGCAGTACTTC; CDR3: CATSRGGQGEGNEQYF
V: TRBV9; J: TRBJ1-4; D: TRBD1; size: -; DNA: TGTGCCAGCAGCGTCGGACAGGGAAGCGAAAAACTGTTTTTT; CDR3: CASSVGQGSEKLFF
V: TRBV6-5; J: TRBJ2-7; D: -; size: -; DNA: TGTGCCAGCAGGACAGGTTTCTCCTACGAGCAGTACTTC; CDR3: CASRTGFSYEQYF
V: TRBV18; J: TRBJ1-6; D: -; size: -; DNA: TGTGCCAGCTCACCATTTAGTCGCGGCAGGGTAGGTTCACCCCTCCACTTT; CDR3: CASSPFSRGRVGSPLHF
V: TRBV18; J: TRBJ2-6; D: -; size: once; DNA: TGTGCCAGCTCACCATCCCCCGGTATGGGGGCCAACGTCCTGACTTTC; CDR3: CASSPSPGMGANVLTF
V: TRBV6-6; J: TRBJ1-2; D: TRBD1; size: -; DNA: TGTGCCAGCAGCAGCGACAGGGTTGTCCTTTATGGCTACACCTTC; CDR3: CASSSDRVVLYGYTF
V: TRBV28; J: TRBJ2-3; D: TRBD2; size: -; DNA: TGTGCCAGCAGTGGTCAGCGGGAGGGTGCAGATACGCAGTATTTT; CDR3: CASSGQREGADTQYF
V: TRBV15; J: TRBJ1-5; D: -; size: -; DNA: TGTGCCACCAGCAGCAAATTTGGCCTCGATCAGCCCCAGCATTTT; CDR3: CATSSKFGLDQPQHF
V: TRBV28; J: TRBJ2-3; D: TRBD2; size: once; DNA: TGTGCCAGCAGTTCTAGCGGGAGCACAGATACGCAGTATTTT; CDR3: CASSSSGSTDTQYF
V: TRBV28; J: TRBJ2-3; D: -; size: -; DNA: TGTGCCAGCCTTCAGGGGAGCACAGATACGCAGTATTTT; CDR3: CASLQGSTDTQYF
V: TRBV4-3; J: TRBJ1-2; D: TRBD1; size: once; DNA: TGCGCCAGCAGCCGGGGACAGCTAAACTATGGCTACACCTTC; CDR3: CASSRGQLNYGYTF
V: TRBV10-3; J: TRBJ2-4; D: TRBD1; size: once; DNA: TGTGCCATCAGTGAGGTCCAGACAGGGGGCGGTATTCAGTACTTC; CDR3: CAISEVQTGGGIQYF
V: TRBV19; J: TRBJ2-7; D: TRBD1; size: -; DNA: TGTGCCAGTAGTATAAGGGGACAGGGTTACGAGCAGTACTTC; CDR3: CASSIRGQGYEQYF
V: TRBV6-2/TRBV6-3; J: TRBJ1-5; D: -; size: -; DNA: TGTGCCAGCAGTTACTTCTTGGCCTTGGGCAATCAGCCCCAGCATTTT; CDR3: CASSYFLALGNQPQHF
V: TRBV4-1; J: TRBJ2-2; D: TRBD2; size: -; DNA: TGCGCCAGCAGCGGGGGCAGACTAGCGGGAGGGCGGGCCGCCGGGGAGCTGTTTTTT; CDR3: CASSGGRLAGGRAAGELFF
V: TRBV24-1; J: TRBJ2-1; D: -; size: -; DNA: TGTGCCACCAGTGATGGGGGGTCCTACAATGAGCAGTTCTTC; CDR3: CATSDGGSYNEQFF
V: TRBV7-9; J: TRBJ1-1; D: -; size: once; DNA: TGTGCCAGCAGCTTAATGGCGAACACTGAAGCTTTCTTT; CDR3: CASSLMANTEAFF
V: TRBV30; J: TRBJ2-7; D: TRBD2; size: -; DNA: TGTGCCTGGAGTGACATAGCGGGAGCCTACGAGCAGTACTTC; CDR3: CAWSDIAGAYEQYF
V: TRBV9; J: TRBJ2-1; D: -; size: -; DNA: TGTGCCAGCAGCGTAGGTCTTTCAGGTACCTACAATGAGCAGTTCTTC; CDR3: CASSVGLSGTYNEQFF
V: TRBV30; J: TRBJ2-1; D: -; size: -; DNA: TGTGCCTGGAGTGTTGTGGGGCACTCCTACAATGAGCAGTTCTTC; CDR3: CAWSVVGHSYNEQFF
V: TRBV18; J: TRBJ1-6; D: TRBD1; size: -; DNA: TGTGCCAGCTCACCAAAAACAGGGGGTAATTCACCCCTCCACTTT; CDR3: CASSPKTGGNSPLHF
V: TRBV7-9; J: TRBJ1-6; D: -; size: -; DNA: TGTGCCAGCAGCCCGACAGAGTTATTCTCACCCCTCCACTTT; CDR3: CASSPTELFSPLHF
V: TRBV5-1; J: TRBJ2-1; D: -; size: -; DNA: TGCGCCAGCAGCTTTGGGGGGACAGACCACTACAATGAGCAGTTCTTC; CDR3: CASSFGGTDHYNEQFF
V: TRBV29-1; J: TRBJ2-3; D: -; size: -; DNA: TGCAGCTCGGTAGCGGCTAGCACAGATACGCAGTATTTT; CDR3: CSSVAASTDTQYF
V: TRBV3-1/TRBV3-2; J: TRBJ1-1; D: TRBD1; size: -; DNA: TGTGCCAGCAACATACAGGGGGCGCAAACTGAAGCTTTCTTT; CDR3: CASNIQGAQTEAFF
V: TRBV18; J: TRBJ1-5; D: -; size: -; DNA: TGTGCCAGCTCACCCGCAGGGGATCAGCCCCAGCATTTT; CDR3: CASSPAGDQPQHF
V: TRBV28; J: TRBJ1-1; D: -; size: -; DNA: TGTGCCAGCAGTGCCTCGGCCTCAGGTACTTTCTTT; CDR3: CASSASASGTFF
V: TRBV10-3; J: TRBJ2-1; D: -; size: -; DNA: TGTGCCATGGCAGGAAAGGACTCCTACAATGAGCAGTTCTTC; CDR3: CAMAGKDSYNEQFF
V: TRBV6-2/TRBV6-3; J: TRBJ1-6; D: -; size: -; DNA: TGTGCCAGCAGTACGACAGGAGGATCACCCCTCCACTTT; CDR3: CASSTTGGSPLHF
V: TRBV5-1; J: TRBJ1-1; D: -; size: -; DNA: TGCGCCAGCAGCTTGGACGCAACGGGACAGAACACTGAAGCTTTCTTT; CDR3: CASSLDATGQNTEAFF
V: TRBV4-1; J: TRBJ2-1; D: TRBD2; size: -; DNA: TGCGCCAGCAGCCAACCCCGTAGCGGGGGGAGCTCCTACAATGAGCAGTTCTTC; CDR3: CASSQPRSGGSSYNEQFF
V: TRBV28; J: TRBJ1-1; D: TRBD1; size: -; DNA: TGTGCCAGCAACCCCGCCAGGGGGATAAACACTGAAGCTTTCTTT; CDR3: CASNPARGINTEAFF
V: TRBV2; J: TRBJ2-1; D: -; size: -; DNA: TGTGCCAGCAGGGCACAGGGTTCGGATGAGCAGTTCTTC; CDR3: CASRAQGSDEQFF
V: TRBV6-5; J: TRBJ2-3; D: TRBD2; size: -; DNA: TGTGCCAGCAACCCGGGAGGGGGGGATACGCAGTATTTT; CDR3: CASNPGGGDTQYF
V: TRBV6-5; J: TRBJ2-1; D: -; size: -; DNA: TGTGCGGCCAGCTCCTACAATGAGCAGTTCTTC; CDR3: CAASSYNEQFF
V: TRBV28; J: TRBJ2-1; D: TRBD1; size: -; DNA: TGTGCCAGCAGACCCTCACAGGGGGCGGGGTACAATGAGCAGTTCTTC; CDR3: CASRPSQGAGYNEQFF
V: TRBV5-6; J: TRBJ2-2; D: TRBD2; size: -; DNA: TGTGCCAGCAGCTTGTTCTCTAGCGGGAGCGGTAAGGCCGGGGAGCTGTTTTTT; CDR3: CASSLFSSGSGKAGELFF
V: TRBV11-2; J: TRBJ2-1; D: TRBD2; size: -; DNA: TGTGCCAGCAGCGTTAGCGGGGGGGCCAATGAGCAGTTCTTC; CDR3: CASSVSGGANEQFF
V: TRBV5-5; J: TRBJ2-7; D: -; size: -; DNA: TGTGCCAGCAGCTTACCAGGGACCTACGAGCAGTACTTC; CDR3: CASSLPGTYEQYF
V: TRBV6-5; J: TRBJ2-1; D: TRBD2; size: -; DNA: TGTGCCAGCAGGGGCGGGAGTACTTCCTACAATGAGCAGTTCTTC; CDR3: CASRGGSTSYNEQFF
V: TRBV7-8; J: TRBJ2-3; D: TRBD2; size: -; DNA: TGTGCCAGCAACTATCGGACTAGCGGGGGAAGCACAGATACGCAGTATTTT; CDR3: CASNYRTSGGSTDTQYF
V: TRBV28; J: TRBJ2-7; D: TRBD2; size: -; DNA: TGTGCCAGCTCTTTAAGCGGGGCCCCCTACGAGCAGTACTTC; CDR3: CASSLSGAPYEQYF
V: TRBV29-1; J: TRBJ2-7; D: TRBD1; size: -; DNA: TGCAGCGTCCTGAACCGGGACAGGGGGTTCGAGCAGTACTTC; CDR3: CSVLNRDRGFEQYF
V: TRBV9; J: TRBJ2-5; D: TRBD1; size: -; DNA: TGTGCCAGCAGCGTAGGAGCAGGGGGCAGGGAGACCCAGTACTTC; CDR3: CASSVGAGGRETQYF
V: TRBV18; J: TRBJ2-7; D: TRBD1; size: -; DNA: TGTGCCAGCTCACTCCCGGGACAGGGCTACGAGCAGTACTTC; CDR3: CASSLPGQGYEQYF
V: TRBV5-4; J: TRBJ2-5; D: TRBD2; size: -; DNA: TGTGCCAGCAGCGTTGCAGCGGGGTATGAGACCCAGTACTTC; CDR3: CASSVAAGYETQYF
V: TRBV3-1/TRBV3-2; J: TRBJ2-1; D: -; size: -; DNA: TGTGCCAGCAGCCTCGACTCATACAATGAGCAGTTCTTC; CDR3: CASSLDSYNEQFF
V: TRBV3-1/TRBV3-2; J: TRBJ2-5; D: -; size: -; DNA: TGTGCCAGCAGCCAAGGGGGGGGGCAGGAGACCCAGTACTTC; CDR3: CASSQGGGQETQYF
V: TRBV3-1/TRBV3-2; J: TRBJ2-3; D: -; size: -; DNA: TGTGCCAGCAGCCTTCGGGGGGATACGCAGTATTTT; CDR3: CASSLRGDTQYF
V: TRBV5-8; J: TRBJ2-3; D: TRBD2; size: -; DNA: TGTGCCAGCAGCTTGGGACTAGCGGGAGGAGATACGCAGTATTTT; CDR3: CASSLGLAGGDTQYF
V: TRBV4-3; J: TRBJ1-6; D: TRBD1; size: -; DNA: TGCGCCAGCAGCCAGGGACAGGGGGCTTCACCCCTCCACTTT; CDR3: CASSQGQGASPLHF
V: TRBV5-4; J: TRBJ2-7; D: TRBD1; size: -; DNA: TGTGCCAGCAGGCCCGCCGGGACAGGGGCCTACGAGCAGTACTTC; CDR3: CASRPAGTGAYEQYF
V: TRBV7-8; J: TRBJ1-1; D: -; size: -; DNA: TGTGCCAGCAGCTTAATCGACCCCTCGGGGGCTTTCTTT; CDR3: CASSLIDPSGAFF
V: TRBV7-8; J: TRBJ2-3; D: -; size: -; DNA: TGTGCCAGCAGCTATGGGGGGGATACGCAGTATTTT; CDR3: CASSYGGDTQYF
V: TRBV4-3; J: TRBJ2-5; D: TRBD2; size: -; DNA: TGCGCCAGCAGCCAAGATGGCGGGGGGGCCAGGGAGACCCAGTACTTC; CDR3: CASSQDGGGARETQYF